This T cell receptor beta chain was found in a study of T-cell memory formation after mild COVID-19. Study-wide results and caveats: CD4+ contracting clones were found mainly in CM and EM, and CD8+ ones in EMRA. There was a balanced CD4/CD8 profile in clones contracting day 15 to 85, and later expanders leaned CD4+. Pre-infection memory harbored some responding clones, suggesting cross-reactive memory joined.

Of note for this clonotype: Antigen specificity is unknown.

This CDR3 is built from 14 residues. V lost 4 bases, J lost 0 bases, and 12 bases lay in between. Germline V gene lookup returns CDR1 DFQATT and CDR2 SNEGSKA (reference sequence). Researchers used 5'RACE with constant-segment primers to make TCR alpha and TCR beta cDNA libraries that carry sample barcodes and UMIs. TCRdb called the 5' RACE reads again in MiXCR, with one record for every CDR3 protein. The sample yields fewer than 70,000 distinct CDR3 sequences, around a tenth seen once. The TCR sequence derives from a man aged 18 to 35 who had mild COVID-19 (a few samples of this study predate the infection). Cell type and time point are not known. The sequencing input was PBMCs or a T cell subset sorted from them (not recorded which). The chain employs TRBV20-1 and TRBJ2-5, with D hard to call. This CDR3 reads CSANGLEHQETQYF. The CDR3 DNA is TGCAGTGCTAACGGGCTAGAGCACCAAGAGACCCAGTACTTC.